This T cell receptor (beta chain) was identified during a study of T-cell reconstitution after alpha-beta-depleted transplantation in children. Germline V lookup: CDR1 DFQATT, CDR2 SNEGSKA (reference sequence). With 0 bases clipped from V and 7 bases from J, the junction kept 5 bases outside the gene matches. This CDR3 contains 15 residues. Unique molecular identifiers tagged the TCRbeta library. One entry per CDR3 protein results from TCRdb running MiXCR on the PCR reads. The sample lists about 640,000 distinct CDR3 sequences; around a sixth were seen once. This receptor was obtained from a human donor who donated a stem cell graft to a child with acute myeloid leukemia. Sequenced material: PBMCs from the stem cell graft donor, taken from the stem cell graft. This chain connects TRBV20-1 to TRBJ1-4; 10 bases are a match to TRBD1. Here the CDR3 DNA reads TGCAGTGCTAGAGATGCTGACAGGGGGCTTGAAAAACTGTTTTTT. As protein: CSARDADRGLEKLFF.